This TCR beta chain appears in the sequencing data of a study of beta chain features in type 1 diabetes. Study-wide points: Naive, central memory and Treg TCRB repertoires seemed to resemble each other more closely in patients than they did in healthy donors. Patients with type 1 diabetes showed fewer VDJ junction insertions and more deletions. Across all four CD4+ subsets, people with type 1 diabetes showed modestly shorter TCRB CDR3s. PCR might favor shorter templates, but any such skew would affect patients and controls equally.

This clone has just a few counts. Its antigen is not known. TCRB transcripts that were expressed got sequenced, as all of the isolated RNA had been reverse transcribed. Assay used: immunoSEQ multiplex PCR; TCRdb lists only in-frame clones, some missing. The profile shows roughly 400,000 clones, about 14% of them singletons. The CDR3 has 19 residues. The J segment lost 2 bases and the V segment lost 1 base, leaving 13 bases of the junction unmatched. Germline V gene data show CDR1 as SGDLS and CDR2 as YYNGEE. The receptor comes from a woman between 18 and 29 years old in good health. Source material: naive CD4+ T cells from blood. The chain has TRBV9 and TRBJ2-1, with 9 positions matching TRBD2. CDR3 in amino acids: CASSVSPGDPSGTYNEQFF. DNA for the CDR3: TGTGCCAGCAGCGTAAGTCCGGGAGATCCTAGCGGGACCTACAATGAGCAGTTCTTC.